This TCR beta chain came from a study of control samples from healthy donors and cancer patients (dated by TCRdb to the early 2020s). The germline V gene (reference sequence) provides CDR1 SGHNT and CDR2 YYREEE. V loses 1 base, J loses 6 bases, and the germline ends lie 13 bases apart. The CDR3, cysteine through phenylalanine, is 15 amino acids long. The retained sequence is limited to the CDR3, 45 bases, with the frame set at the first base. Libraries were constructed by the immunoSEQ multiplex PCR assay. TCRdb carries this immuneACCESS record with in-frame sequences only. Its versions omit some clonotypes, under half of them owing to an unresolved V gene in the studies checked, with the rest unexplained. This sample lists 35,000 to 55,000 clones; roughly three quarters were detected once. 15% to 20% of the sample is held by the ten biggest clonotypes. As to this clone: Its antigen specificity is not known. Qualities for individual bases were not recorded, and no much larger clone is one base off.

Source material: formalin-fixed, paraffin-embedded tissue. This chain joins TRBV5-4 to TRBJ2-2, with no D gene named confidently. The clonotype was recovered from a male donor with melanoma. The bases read TGTGCCAGCAGCTTGATGAGTTTAGGTTCCGGGGAGCTGTTTTTT. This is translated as CASSLMSLGSGELFF.